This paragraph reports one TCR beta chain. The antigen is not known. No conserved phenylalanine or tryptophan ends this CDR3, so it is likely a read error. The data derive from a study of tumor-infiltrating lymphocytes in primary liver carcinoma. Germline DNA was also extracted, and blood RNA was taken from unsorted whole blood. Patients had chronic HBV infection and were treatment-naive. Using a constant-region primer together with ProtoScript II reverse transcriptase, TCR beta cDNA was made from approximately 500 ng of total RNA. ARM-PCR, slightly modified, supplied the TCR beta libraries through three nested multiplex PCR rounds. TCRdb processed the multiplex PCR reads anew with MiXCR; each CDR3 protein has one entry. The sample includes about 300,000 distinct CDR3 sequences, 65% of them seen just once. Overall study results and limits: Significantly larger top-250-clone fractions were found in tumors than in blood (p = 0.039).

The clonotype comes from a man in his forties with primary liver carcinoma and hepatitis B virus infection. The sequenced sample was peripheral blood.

This chain's CDR3 is CASSLGSGWREGDTQYL. CDR3 in DNA: TGTGCCAGCAGCTTAGGTTCCGGATGGCGGGAGGGAGATACGCAGTATTTG. The chain has TRBV11-2 and TRBJ2-3; 9 bases match TRBD2. CDR3 size: 17 residues. Germline lookup yields CDR1 SGHAT and CDR2 FQNNGV. Trimming at V came to 1 base and at J to 5 bases, leaving 10 bases not matched to a gene.